The 2 T cell receptor beta chains below all came from one sample that was sequenced in a study of blood T cell repertoires in COVID-19. The protocol was immunoSEQ multiplex PCR, while the TCRdb copy is restricted to in-frame clones and leaves out a portion. The data contain under 200,000 clones, 79% of them singletons. Sequencing used peripheral blood. The receptors derive from a woman aged 55 to 70 with COVID-19, enrolled during active disease.

The chain joins TRBV7-9 to TRBJ1-1; 7 bases align to TRBD1. The CDR3 spans 14 residues. CDR1 is SEHNR, CDR2 FQNEAQ, per germline (reference sequence). The ends lost 5 bases at V and 9 bases at J; junction bases unmatched: 12. CDR3 amino acids: CASSTSDRVGQAFF. The DNA of the CDR3 is TGTGCCAGCAGCACCTCTGACAGGGTTGGTCAAGCTTTCTTT.

The chain has TRBV10-1 and TRBJ2-1; TRBD1 matches at 10 bases. V was pared by 4 bases and J by 7 bases, with 4 bases of the junction left unmatched. The CDR3 is 14 residues long. Per the germline V gene, CDR1 is WNHNN and CDR2 is SYGVQD (reference sequence). For the CDR3, the DNA is TGCGCCAGCAGTGCCGGGGACAGGGGTAATGAGCAGTTCTTC. This codes for CASSAGDRGNEQFF.